This T cell receptor beta chain was found in a study of response to subunit inactivated influenza vaccine. Findings and limits, study-wide: Authors proposed each seasonal influenza vaccination draws in few new T cells.

TCRdb reanalysed the RT-PCR reads using MiXCR and keeps one entry per CDR3 protein. The sample consists of 450,000 to 600,000 distinct CDR3 sequences, 15% to 20% of them appearing once. This clonotype was observed a few times. Its antigen remains unknown. Unmatched junction bases numbered 4, after V lost 4 bases and J lost 8 bases. Germline assignment: CDR1 ENHRY and CDR2 SYGVKD. The CDR3 is made up of 12 amino acids. This TCR derives from a man aged 50 to 69 who received an inactivated influenza vaccine. The chain joins TRBV10-3 to TRBJ1-1; 7 nucleotides agree with TRBD1. The sample was CD4+ T cells sorted from PBMCs, taken about 23 months after vaccination. The CDR3 DNA is TGTGCCATCAGTGGCCGGACAGGAGAAGCTTTCTTT. Translating gives CAISGRTGEAFF.